The present TCR beta chain was sequenced within a study of T cells in Graves' hyperthyroidism and ophthalmopathy. Study-wide context: Peripheral blood draws took place at initial diagnosis, ahead of any treatment.

The study included ophthalmopathy patients with Clinical Activity Score at least 3, NOSPECS grade at least 4 and duration under 3 months. As for this clonotype: Its antigen is undetermined.

Germline V lookup: CDR1 MNHNS, CDR2 SASEGT. The CDR3 sequence is 14 residues long. The V and J ends lost 7 bases and 1 base respectively, with 13 bases between them. Study outcomes and limitations: The model foresaw ophthalmopathy a median around seven months prior to onset. Using 13 V-J features, a model discriminated ophthalmopathy from stable hyperthyroidism.

TCR beta CDR3 regions were amplified from RNA transcripts. Primed by the HTBI set, a first-round RT-PCR was run on the TCR CDR3. A single record per CDR3 protein comes from TCRdb applying MiXCR to the multiplex PCR reads. Altogether about 640,000 distinct CDR3 sequences are present, 20% being singletons, with the ten largest covering about 34%. Sample: blood. The rearrangement links TRBV6-1 to TRBJ2-5, with D possibly TRBD1 on 5 matching bases. The receptor was derived from a man aged 25 to 40 with Graves' ophthalmopathy. Here the CDR3 reads CASTKTATQETQYF. The CDR3 nucleotides read TGTGCCAGCACTAAGACAGCTACCCAAGAGACCCAGTACTTC.